The 11 T cell receptor beta chains below all came from one sample that was sequenced in a study of cytomegalovirus exposure and HLA in healthy donors. The PCR ran on 60 Vbeta and 13 Jbeta primers. Method: immunoSEQ multiplex PCR; TCRdb's copy keeps in-frame clones and lacks some. In the table there are fewer than 200,000 clones, 80% to 90% of which are singletons. Sequenced sample: PBMCs. The receptors originated from a woman in her thirties in good health and CMV-seropositive.

V usage is TRBV5-6 and J usage is TRBJ1-1, with 10 bases matching TRBD1. The V gene's germline CDR1 is SGHDT and CDR2 YYEEEE. V was clipped by 7 bases and J by 9 bases; unmatched bases: 3. The CDR3 runs to 11 residues. CDR3 nucleotide sequence: TGTGCCAGCGGACAGGGGGGGAAAGCTTTCTTT. Translating gives CASGQGGKAFF.

This rearrangement joins TRBV4-1 to TRBJ2-3; no definite D call. In germline, CDR1 is MGHRA, CDR2 YSYEKL. V lost 1 base, J lost 4 bases, and 12 bases lay in between. The CDR3 contains 15 residues. The CDR3 reads CASSQGSYGADTQYF. The CDR3 DNA sequence: TGCGCCAGCAGCCAAGGGTCCTATGGAGCAGATACGCAGTATTTT.

The chain recombines TRBV4-1 with TRBJ1-6; perhaps TRBD1 as D (5 bases). The CDR3 is 14 residues long. Per germline, CDR1 MGHRA and CDR2 YSYEKL. The V and J ends lost 1 base and 8 bases respectively, with 9 bases between them. CDR3 loop: CASSQVGRDSPLHF. The CDR3 bases are TGCGCCAGCAGCCAAGTTGGCAGGGATTCACCCCTCCACTTT.

A remark on this clone: At one of its ends the junction is not consistent with the germline gene, which may arise from a read error. The V call is TRBV6-6, the J call TRBJ2-7; a possible D gene is TRBD2 (5 bases). The germline CDR1 and CDR2 sequences are MNHNY and SVGAGI (reference sequence). The CDR3 loop spans 10 amino acids. For the CDR3, the DNA is TGTGCCAGCAGAGGACTGAACTCGGCCTTC. It yields the protein CASRGLNSAF.

The chain joins TRBV14 to TRBJ1-1, with TRBD1 matching over 9 bases. Germline V gene sequence: CDR1 SGHDN, CDR2 FVKESK. The CDR3 runs to 21 residues. V trimming: 1 base; J trimming: 3 bases; junction bases outside the gene matches: 21. The CDR3 protein is CASSQGYGTGHEIRRDTEAFF. CDR3 bases: TGTGCCAGCAGCCAAGGCTACGGGACAGGGCACGAGATCCGGAGGGACACTGAAGCTTTCTTT.

A word on this clone: The same CDR3 also results from other DNA sequences found in this sample. The chain recombines TRBV7-9 with TRBJ1-1; D gene ambiguous. The CDR3 runs to 12 residues. Between the trimmed V and J ends, which lost 5 bases and 5 bases, there was a span of 9 bases. Germline CDR1 is SEHNR and CDR2 is FQNEAQ (reference sequence). The CDR3 DNA is TGTGCCAGCAGCCCCGGAGGAACTGAAGCTTTCTTT. Translating it yields CASSPGGTEAFF. The full variable domain, with the rest looked up from reference TRBV7-9 and TRBJ1-1, is DTGVSQNPRHKITKRGQNVTFRCDPISEHNRLYWYRQTLGQGPEFLTYFQNEAQLEKSRLLSDRFSAERPKGSFSTLEIQRTEQGDSAMYLCASSPGGTEAFFGQGTRLTVV.

The chain joins TRBV2 to TRBJ1-5, with 10 nucleotides matching TRBD1. The germline CDR1 and CDR2 sequences are SNHLY and FYNNEI. V gave up 5 bases and J gave up 6 bases; unmatched junction bases: 10. This CDR3 is built from 16 residues. CDR3 sequence reads: CASSNRQGALGQPQHF. The CDR3 DNA follows: TGTGCCAGCAGTAATCGACAGGGGGCGCTGGGTCAGCCCCAGCATTTT. Full variable domain (remainder filled in from reference TRBV2 and TRBJ1-5): EPEVTQTPSHQVTQMGQEVILRCVPISNHLYFYWYRQILGQKVEFLVSFYNNEISEKSEIFDDQFSVERPDGSNFTLKIRSTKLEDSAMYFCASSNRQGALGQPQHFGDGTRLSIL.

The chain combines TRBV18 with TRBJ2-5; tentatively, D is TRBD2 (6 bases). The CDR3 length is 15 residues. Trimming shortened V by 3 bases and J by 5 bases, and 16 bases separated the two germline ends. Per germline, CDR1 KGHSH and CDR2 LQKENI. This CDR3 reads CASSPAAGSFETQYF. CDR3 bases: TGTGCCAGCTCACCCGCGGCGGGGAGCTTTGAGACCCAGTACTTC. Full variable domain (remainder filled in from reference TRBV18 and TRBJ2-5): NAGVMQNPRHLVRRRGQEARLRCSPMKGHSHVYWYRQLPEEGLKFMVYLQKENIIDESGMPKERFSAEFPKEGPSILRIQQVVRGDSAAYFCASSPAAGSFETQYFGPGTRLLVL.

CDR3 DNA: TGTGCCAGTAATCGGGATTATGGCTACACCTTC. Protein sequence: CASNRDYGYTF. The V gene is TRBV19, the J gene TRBJ1-2; D remains ambiguous. CDR3 length equals 11 residues. Trimming took off 7 bases at V and 5 bases at J, with 8 bases between the two ends. Per the germline V gene, CDR1 is LNHDA and CDR2 is SQIVND (reference sequence).

This clone was observed a handful of times. The J gene is TRBJ1-4, the V gene TRBV6-6; no clear D gene. V dropped 8 bases and J dropped 0 bases, with 10 bases sitting between them. This CDR3 contains 14 residues. Germline lookup yields CDR1 MNHNY and CDR2 SVGAGI (reference sequence). Here the CDR3 reads CASRSGSTNEKLFF. The CDR3 nucleotides are TGTGCCAGCCGCTCGGGGTCAACTAATGAAAAACTGTTTTTT.

The genes are TRBV5-1 and TRBJ1-2; a possible D gene is TRBD1 (5 bases). Trimming cost V 4 bases and J 7 bases, with 17 bases left between them. The germline V gene encodes CDR1 SGHRS and CDR2 YFSETQ. The CDR3 covers 14 residues. CDR3 nucleotides: TGCGCCAGCAGCCCAGGAGGGGCTCCGGGTGGCTACACCTTC. Its protein product is CASSPGGAPGGYTF.